This T cell receptor beta chain was sequenced in a study of blood T cell repertoires in COVID-19. Study background: The United States, Italy and Spain provided the acute and convalescent COVID-19 samples. In each case, the material was cDNA or gDNA derived from T cells, B-cell-depleted T cells, or PBMCs.

Authors' processing steps: Amplified reference gene primers provided the basis for estimating nucleated cell counts. The repertoire was sequenced with immunoSEQ multiplex PCR; TCRdb's copy has only in-frame clones and lacks some. V, J and clone size are those of that table, while D and trimming were read from the DNA. Of tens of thousands of clones detected, roughly four fifths appear once; the ten largest clones hold roughly 4.8%. Germline CDR1 reads MNHNS; CDR2 reads SASEGT. V was clipped by 1 base and J by 0 bases; unmatched bases: 5. This CDR3 is 18 amino acids long. A single count supports this clone.

The sequence was obtained from a woman aged 60 to 75 with acute or convalescent COVID-19. V is TRBV6-1 and J is TRBJ2-1; 11 bases are shared with TRBD2. The specimen was peripheral blood. CDR3 DNA: TGTGCCAGCAGTGAAGGCCCTAGCGGGGGGCCCTCCTACAATGAGCAGTTCTTC. Translating it yields CASSEGPSGGPSYNEQFF.